This is a list of T cell receptor beta chains from one sample in a study of T cells in Graves' hyperthyroidism and ophthalmopathy. TCRdb independently ran MiXCR on the multiplex PCR reads; one entry per CDR3 protein. Of fewer than 400,000 distinct CDR3 sequences in the sample, just under 25% were seen once. Sample: blood. The receptor set was obtained from a man between 50 and 59 years old with Graves' hyperthyroidism. CDR3s include the opening cysteine and the closing phenylalanine or tryptophan. Fields, in order: D gene, clone size, V gene, J gene, CDR3 protein, CDR3 DNA. The D gene is left open where the match is weak. Size tells how often a clone was seen (once, few, many) or the class of an expanded clone, and some rows leave it out.

D: -
size: many
V: TRBV28
J: TRBJ2-5
CDR3: CASTSSPLALQETQYF
DNA: TGTGCCAGCACCAGCAGTCCCCTGGCCCTCCAAGAGACCCAGTACTTC

D: TRBD1
size: -
V: TRBV7-3
J: TRBJ1-1
CDR3: CASSPDRGEEAFF
DNA: TGTGCCAGCAGCCCGGACAGGGGTGAGGAAGCTTTCTTT

D: TRBD1
size: -
V: TRBV9
J: TRBJ1-6
CDR3: CASSLDRGSNSPLHF
DNA: TGTGCCAGCAGCCTCGACAGGGGGTCGAATTCACCCCTCCACTTT

D: TRBD1
size: many
V: TRBV6-1
J: TRBJ2-5
CDR3: CASRTGGSETQYF
DNA: TGTGCCAGCAGAACAGGGGGTTCGGAGACCCAGTACTTC

D: TRBD2
size: -
V: TRBV24-1
J: TRBJ2-1
CDR3: CATSDPIETSGKNEQFF
DNA: TGTGCCACCAGTGACCCAATCGAGACTAGCGGGAAGAATGAGCAGTTCTTC

D: TRBD2
size: few
V: TRBV12-3/TRBV12-4
J: TRBJ2-7
CDR3: CASSGTRLAGVHEQYF
DNA: TGTGCCAGTAGCGGGACACGGCTAGCGGGAGTTCACGAGCAGTACTTC

D: -
size: -
V: TRBV3-1
J: TRBJ2-1
CDR3: CASSQAQRLPPYNEQFF
DNA: TGTGCCAGCAGCCAGGCCCAGCGACTGCCACCCTACAATGAGCAGTTCTTC

D: TRBD1
size: -
V: TRBV3-1
J: TRBJ2-1
CDR3: CASSSRDRSYNEQFF
DNA: TGTGCCAGCAGCAGCCGGGACAGGTCCTACAATGAGCAGTTCTTC

D: -
size: few
V: TRBV7-2
J: TRBJ1-1
CDR3: CASSLGSPAHAFF
DNA: TGTGCCAGCAGCTTAGGGTCCCCGGCGCACGCTTTCTTT

D: TRBD2
size: many
V: TRBV28
J: TRBJ2-6
CDR3: CASSLGGSGANVLTF
DNA: TGTGCCAGCAGTCTGGGGGGGAGTGGGGCCAACGTCCTGACTTTC

D: TRBD2
size: -
V: TRBV28
J: TRBJ2-7
CDR3: CASTRGVAGKSSYEQYF
DNA: TGTGCCAGCACCCGAGGAGTAGCGGGGAAGAGCTCCTACGAGCAGTACTTC

D: -
size: -
V: TRBV6-1
J: TRBJ2-2
CDR3: CASSLNRVAGELFF
DNA: TGTGCCAGCAGTTTAAACAGGGTCGCCGGGGAGCTGTTTTTT

D: TRBD1
size: -
V: TRBV7-9
J: TRBJ1-2
CDR3: CASSTGQGSSGYTF
DNA: TGTGCCAGCAGCACAGGACAGGGCTCGAGTGGCTACACCTTC

D: -
size: -
V: TRBV18
J: TRBJ1-2
CDR3: CASSPNDRIINNYGYTF
DNA: TGTGCCAGCTCACCAAATGATAGAATCATTAACAACTATGGCTACACCTTC

D: -
size: -
V: TRBV5-1
J: TRBJ2-1
CDR3: CASSFSSDEQFF
DNA: TGCGCCAGCAGCTTCTCTAGTGATGAGCAGTTCTTC

D: TRBD2
size: many
V: TRBV12-3/TRBV12-4
J: TRBJ2-3
CDR3: CASSHEPGTTGFPQYF
DNA: TGTGCCAGCAGTCACGAACCGGGGACTACCGGTTTTCCGCAGTATTTT

D: TRBD2
size: -
V: TRBV5-1
J: TRBJ2-1
CDR3: CASSFGLAAASYNEQFF
DNA: TGCGCCAGCAGCTTCGGACTAGCTGCTGCCTCCTACAATGAGCAGTTCTTC

D: -
size: many
V: TRBV20-1
J: TRBJ2-5
CDR3: CSAEGSRQQETQYF
DNA: TGCAGTGCGGAGGGGTCTAGACAGCAAGAGACCCAGTACTTC

D: -
size: few
V: TRBV5-1
J: TRBJ2-5
CDR3: CASSLQGDQETQYF
DNA: TGCGCCAGCAGTCTCCAGGGCGACCAAGAGACCCAGTACTTC

D: -
size: few
V: TRBV27
J: TRBJ2-7
CDR3: CASTPGRGLYEQYF
DNA: TGTGCCAGCACCCCAGGGAGGGGGCTCTACGAGCAGTACTTC

D: TRBD1
size: few
V: TRBV5-1
J: TRBJ1-4
CDR3: CASSGTGQGSEKLFF
DNA: TGCGCCAGCAGCGGGACGGGACAGGGCTCTGAAAAACTGTTTTTT

D: -
size: many
V: TRBV11-1
J: TRBJ1-2
CDR3: CASSLDLRVGGYTF
DNA: TGTGCCAGCAGCTTAGACCTCCGTGTCGGCGGCTACACCTTC

D: -
size: many
V: TRBV12-3/TRBV12-4
J: TRBJ2-3
CDR3: CASDSGVGADTQYF
DNA: TGTGCCAGCGACTCAGGGGTCGGGGCAGATACGCAGTATTTT

D: TRBD2
size: few
V: TRBV18
J: TRBJ2-3
CDR3: CASSTPGLAGGDTQYF
DNA: TGTGCCAGCTCTACCCCCGGACTAGCGGGAGGAGATACGCAGTATTTT

D: TRBD1
size: few
V: TRBV2
J: TRBJ2-2
CDR3: CASNTGVSGELFF
DNA: TGTGCCAGCAACACAGGGGTCTCCGGGGAGCTGTTTTTT

D: -
size: few
V: TRBV12-3/TRBV12-4
J: TRBJ1-5
CDR3: CASSLVGASGAQHF
DNA: TGTGCCAGCAGTTTAGTTGGGGCTTCAGGGGCCCAGCATTTT

D: -
size: -
V: TRBV27
J: TRBJ2-7
CDR3: CASSLGDVGVYEQYF
DNA: TGTGCCAGCAGTTTAGGGGACGTCGGGGTCTACGAGCAGTACTTC

D: TRBD2
size: many
V: TRBV11-2
J: TRBJ2-1
CDR3: CASTQGSGRGSYNEQFF
DNA: TGTGCCAGCACCCAAGGCAGCGGGAGGGGCTCCTACAATGAGCAGTTCTTC

D: -
size: many
V: TRBV7-7
J: TRBJ2-7
CDR3: CASSLWLVNPHEQYF
DNA: TGTGCCAGCAGCTTATGGCTAGTAAACCCCCACGAGCAGTACTTC

D: TRBD1
size: few
V: TRBV20-1
J: TRBJ1-2
CDR3: CSARDPGQGAKGGYTF
DNA: TGCAGTGCTAGAGATCCCGGACAGGGGGCGAAAGGTGGCTACACCTTC

D: TRBD2
size: few
V: TRBV20-1
J: TRBJ2-5
CDR3: CSAIRVAGEETQYF
DNA: TGCAGTGCTATCCGGGTAGCGGGAGAAGAGACCCAGTACTTC

D: -
size: many
V: TRBV2
J: TRBJ2-3
CDR3: CASRTRGLSTDTQYF
DNA: TGTGCCAGCAGGACGAGGGGACTTAGCACAGATACGCAGTATTTT

D: TRBD1
size: many
V: TRBV28
J: TRBJ2-1
CDR3: CASSFRDRVTNEQFF
DNA: TGTGCCAGCAGTTTTAGGGACAGGGTAACCAATGAGCAGTTCTTC

D: -
size: -
V: TRBV6-1
J: TRBJ1-2
CDR3: CASTGDSYGYTF
DNA: TGTGCCAGCACCGGCGACAGCTATGGCTACACCTTC

D: TRBD2
size: many
V: TRBV6-1
J: TRBJ2-3
CDR3: CASSRSHVAGVDTQYF
DNA: TGTGCCAGCAGCCGCTCCCACGTAGCGGGAGTGGATACGCAGTATTTT

D: -
size: many
V: TRBV12-3/TRBV12-4
J: TRBJ2-1
CDR3: CASSPLGEYNEQFF
DNA: TGTGCCAGCAGTCCGCTAGGCGAATACAATGAGCAGTTCTTC

D: TRBD1
size: many
V: TRBV12-3/TRBV12-4
J: TRBJ2-7
CDR3: CASRPTTGGLSYEQYF
DNA: TGTGCCAGCAGGCCGACGACAGGGGGTCTCTCCTACGAGCAGTACTTC

D: -
size: -
V: TRBV5-1
J: TRBJ2-1
CDR3: CASSLGRNNEQFF
DNA: TGCGCCAGCAGCTTAGGTCGGAACAATGAGCAGTTCTTC

D: TRBD1
size: many
V: TRBV7-3
J: TRBJ2-7
CDR3: CASSRRDSFRNEQYF
DNA: TGTGCCAGCAGCCGCCGGGACAGCTTTAGGAACGAGCAGTACTTC

D: TRBD1
size: few
V: TRBV10-3
J: TRBJ2-7
CDR3: CAISDGTGIYEQYF
DNA: TGTGCCATCAGTGACGGGACAGGGATCTACGAGCAGTACTTC

D: TRBD2
size: few
V: TRBV2
J: TRBJ2-6
CDR3: CASSDGLAGAGANVLTF
DNA: TGTGCCAGCAGTGACGGACTAGCGGGAGCAGGGGCCAACGTCCTGACTTTC

D: -
size: -
V: TRBV11-2
J: TRBJ2-7
CDR3: CASSKWGVNEQYF
DNA: TGTGCCAGCAGCAAGTGGGGGGTTAACGAGCAGTACTTC

D: -
size: -
V: TRBV19
J: TRBJ1-5
CDR3: CARYIDPFYRNQPQHF
DNA: TGTGCCAGATACATCGACCCCTTTTATCGCAATCAGCCCCAGCATTTT

D: -
size: -
V: TRBV18
J: TRBJ1-4
CDR3: CTSSPRQEGEKLFF
DNA: TGTACCAGCTCACCACGACAGGAAGGTGAAAAACTGTTTTTT

D: TRBD1
size: -
V: TRBV6-1
J: TRBJ1-2
CDR3: CATQGQRFSSGVIDYGYTF
DNA: TGTGCCACCCAGGGACAGAGGTTCTCCTCTGGGGTGATTGACTATGGCTACACCTTC

D: TRBD1
size: -
V: TRBV28
J: TRBJ2-5
CDR3: CASSPGGTGGQETQYF
DNA: TGTGCCAGCAGCCCGGGGGGGACAGGGGGCCAAGAGACCCAGTACTTC

D: -
size: -
V: TRBV6-1
J: TRBJ1-2
CDR3: CASKGQNYGYTF
DNA: TGTGCCAGCAAGGGGCAGAACTATGGCTACACCTTC

D: -
size: many
V: TRBV7-2
J: TRBJ2-3
CDR3: CASSLVGYATDTQYF
DNA: TGTGCCAGCAGCTTAGTCGGCTATGCCACAGATACGCAGTATTTT

D: -
size: many
V: TRBV12-3/TRBV12-4
J: TRBJ2-7
CDR3: CASSYGPSTEQYF
DNA: TGTGCCAGCAGTTATGGCCCCTCTACAGAGCAGTACTTC

D: -
size: few
V: TRBV29-1
J: TRBJ2-7
CDR3: CSAHGGLAGEQYF
DNA: TGCAGTGCACACGGGGGCCTTGCGGGGGAGCAGTACTTC

D: -
size: many
V: TRBV24-1
J: TRBJ2-2
CDR3: CATTSGRGDTGELFF
DNA: TGTGCCACCACTAGCGGAAGGGGGGACACCGGGGAGCTGTTTTTT

D: TRBD1
size: few
V: TRBV12-3/TRBV12-4
J: TRBJ1-2
CDR3: CASSRDTGGVAGYTF
DNA: TGTGCCAGCAGCCGAGACACAGGGGGCGTAGCTGGCTACACCTTC

D: -
size: -
V: TRBV19
J: TRBJ1-3
CDR3: CASIPGLPSGNTIYF
DNA: TGTGCCAGTATTCCGGGACTGCCCTCTGGAAACACCATATATTTT

D: -
size: many
V: TRBV2
J: TRBJ2-1
CDR3: CASSGFNEQFF
DNA: TGTGCCAGCAGCGGTTTCAATGAGCAGTTCTTC